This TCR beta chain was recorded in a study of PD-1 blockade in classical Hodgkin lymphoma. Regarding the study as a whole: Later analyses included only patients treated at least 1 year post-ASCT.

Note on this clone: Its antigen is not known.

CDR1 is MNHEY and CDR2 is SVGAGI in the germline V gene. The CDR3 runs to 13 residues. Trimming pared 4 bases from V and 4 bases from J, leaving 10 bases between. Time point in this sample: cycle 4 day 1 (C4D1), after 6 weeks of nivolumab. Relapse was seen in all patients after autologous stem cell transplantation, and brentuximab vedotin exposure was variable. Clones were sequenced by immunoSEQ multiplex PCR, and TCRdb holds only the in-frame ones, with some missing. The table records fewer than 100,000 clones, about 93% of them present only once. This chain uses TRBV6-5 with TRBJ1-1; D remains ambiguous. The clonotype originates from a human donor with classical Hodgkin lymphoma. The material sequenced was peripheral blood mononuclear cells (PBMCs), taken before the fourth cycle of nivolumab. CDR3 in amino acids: CASSWAEGTEAFF. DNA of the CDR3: TGTGCCAGCAGTTGGGCCGAGGGCACTGAAGCTTTCTTT.